This is a list of T cell receptor beta chains from one sample in a study of T-cell memory formation after mild COVID-19. TCRdb itself ran the 5' RACE reads through MiXCR, one entry per CDR3 protein. The table records under 300,000 distinct CDR3 sequences, 8% to 10% of them present only once. The sample consisted of PBMCs or a T cell subset sorted from them (not recorded which). These receptors were collected from a man younger than 35 who had mild COVID-19 (a few samples of this study predate the infection). Cell type and time point are not known. Each CDR3 is given with its conserved first and last residue. Each record gives: V gene, clone size, D gene, J gene, CDR3 length, CDR3 protein, CDR3 DNA. D genes are given only for firm matches. Clone sizes are given selectively: once, few, many, or a class where the clone is expanded.

V: TRBV18; size: NA; D: NA; J: TRBJ2-2; length: 16; CDR3: CASSPQDGFNTGELFF; DNA: TGTGCCAGCTCACCACAGGACGGATTCAACACCGGGGAGCTGTTTTTT
V: TRBV7-3; size: few; D: NA; J: TRBJ1-2; length: 16; CDR3: CASSLKAGAGEDGYTF; DNA: TGTGCCAGCAGCTTAAAGGCTGGGGCAGGGGAGGATGGCTACACCTTC
V: TRBV3-1; size: few; D: NA; J: TRBJ2-2; length: 13; CDR3: CASSQDLTGELFF; DNA: TGTGCCAGCAGCCAAGATCTAACCGGGGAGCTGTTTTTT
V: TRBV20-1; size: few; D: NA; J: TRBJ2-5; length: 16; CDR3: CSARAWGGLYQETQYF; DNA: TGCAGTGCTAGAGCCTGGGGGGGCCTGTACCAAGAGACCCAGTACTTC
V: TRBV2; size: NA; D: NA; J: TRBJ2-7; length: 14; CDR3: CASSDYRDNYEQYF; DNA: TGTGCCAGCAGTGATTATAGGGACAACTACGAGCAGTACTTC
V: TRBV6-6; size: NA; D: NA; J: TRBJ1-1; length: 16; CDR3: CASSPLGGAMNTEAFF; DNA: TGTGCCAGCAGTCCCCTCGGGGGAGCGATGAACACTGAAGCTTTCTTT
V: TRBV7-2; size: few; D: TRBD2; J: TRBJ2-1; length: 18; CDR3: CASSLKGLAGSSYNEQFF; DNA: TGTGCCAGCAGCTTAAAAGGACTAGCGGGGAGCTCCTACAATGAGCAGTTCTTC
V: TRBV3-1; size: NA; D: NA; J: TRBJ2-1; length: 12; CDR3: CASSHLGNEQFF; DNA: TGTGCCAGCAGCCATTTGGGCAATGAGCAGTTCTTC
V: TRBV5-1; size: once; D: NA; J: TRBJ2-6; length: 16; CDR3: CASSIGPSSGANVLTF; DNA: TGCGCCAGCAGCATAGGACCGAGCTCTGGGGCCAACGTCCTGACTTTC
V: TRBV4-2; size: NA; D: NA; J: TRBJ2-1; length: 14; CDR3: CASSQEPRVDEQFF; DNA: TGTGCCAGCAGCCAAGAACCCAGGGTCGATGAGCAGTTCTTC
V: TRBV3-1; size: few; D: TRBD2; J: TRBJ2-1; length: 13; CDR3: CASSLWTSNEQFF; DNA: TGTGCCAGCAGCCTATGGACTAGTAATGAGCAGTTCTTC
V: TRBV7-2; size: many; D: NA; J: TRBJ2-5; length: 14; CDR3: CASSLGTQPETQYF; DNA: TGTGCCAGCAGTCTAGGGACACAGCCGGAGACCCAGTACTTC
V: TRBV7-8; size: NA; D: TRBD1; J: TRBJ1-4; length: 15; CDR3: CASSSQQGSNEKLFF; DNA: TGTGCCAGCAGCTCTCAACAGGGGTCTAATGAAAAACTGTTTTTT
V: TRBV12-3/TRBV12-4; size: many; D: NA; J: TRBJ1-2; length: 13; CDR3: CASSLKGGYGYTF; DNA: TGTGCCAGCAGTTTGAAAGGGGGCTATGGCTACACCTTC
V: TRBV5-4; size: few; D: NA; J: TRBJ1-1; length: 16; CDR3: CASSLDLKGRNTEAFF; DNA: TGTGCCAGCAGCTTGGATTTGAAGGGGAGAAACACTGAAGCTTTCTTT
V: TRBV20-1; size: NA; D: NA; J: TRBJ2-7; length: 13; CDR3: CSAHTSHGYEQYF; DNA: TGCAGTGCCCACACCTCCCACGGGTACGAGCAGTACTTC
V: TRBV4-2; size: many; D: NA; J: TRBJ2-1; length: 13; CDR3: CASSFGRKDEQFF; DNA: TGTGCCAGCAGCTTTGGGCGGAAGGATGAGCAGTTCTTC
V: TRBV5-1; size: NA; D: TRBD1; J: TRBJ2-3; length: 16; CDR3: CASSLGGDSRTDTQYF; DNA: TGCGCCAGCAGCTTGGGAGGGGACAGTCGCACAGATACGCAGTATTTT
V: TRBV6-2/TRBV6-3; size: few; D: NA; J: TRBJ2-7; length: 12; CDR3: CASSAEGYEQYF; DNA: TGTGCCAGCTCGGCAGAGGGTTACGAGCAGTACTTC
V: TRBV18; size: NA; D: NA; J: TRBJ1-1; length: 12; CDR3: CASSPQGFAAFF; DNA: TGTGCCAGCTCACCCCAGGGGTTCGCAGCTTTCTTT
V: TRBV5-1; size: few; D: NA; J: TRBJ2-3; length: 14; CDR3: CASSLGQLTDTQYF; DNA: TGCGCCAGCAGCTTGGGACAGCTCACAGATACGCAGTATTTT
V: TRBV5-1; size: few; D: TRBD1; J: TRBJ2-7; length: 14; CDR3: CASSPVTGNHEQYF; DNA: TGCGCCAGCAGCCCGGTGACAGGGAACCACGAGCAGTACTTC
V: TRBV20-1; size: few; D: NA; J: TRBJ2-5; length: 14; CDR3: CSARGQGVAETQYF; DNA: TGCAGTGCTAGGGGCCAGGGTGTGGCAGAGACCCAGTACTTC
V: TRBV29-1; size: NA; D: TRBD1; J: TRBJ2-2; length: 12; CDR3: CSAGQGNGELFF; DNA: TGCAGCGCAGGACAGGGGAACGGGGAGCTGTTTTTT
V: TRBV5-1; size: NA; D: NA; J: TRBJ1-5; length: 15; CDR3: CASSLMGFPTQPQHF; DNA: TGCGCCAGCAGCCTGATGGGGTTCCCGACCCAGCCCCAGCATTTT
V: TRBV6-5; size: few; D: NA; J: TRBJ2-2; length: 13; CDR3: CASSHSGTGELFF; DNA: TGTGCCAGCAGTCATAGCGGCACCGGGGAGCTGTTTTTT
V: TRBV6-6; size: NA; D: TRBD2; J: TRBJ2-3; length: 16; CDR3: CASSPRLAGGVDTQYF; DNA: TGTGCCAGCAGTCCTCGACTAGCGGGGGGGGTAGATACGCAGTATTTT
V: TRBV5-1; size: many; D: NA; J: TRBJ1-2; length: 14; CDR3: CASSLVQSNYGYTF; DNA: TGCGCCAGCAGCTTGGTACAGTCCAACTATGGCTACACCTTC
V: TRBV5-1; size: many; D: TRBD1; J: TRBJ2-3; length: 15; CDR3: CASSLEGAGTDTQYF; DNA: TGCGCCAGCAGCCTCGAGGGGGCCGGGACAGATACGCAGTATTTT
V: TRBV20-1; size: few; D: TRBD2; J: TRBJ2-1; length: 15; CDR3: CSARDLAGGYNEQFF; DNA: TGCAGTGCTAGAGATCTAGCGGGGGGCTACAATGAGCAGTTCTTC
V: TRBV7-9; size: NA; D: NA; J: TRBJ1-1; length: 13; CDR3: CASSLEYTTEAFF; DNA: TGTGCCAGCAGCTTGGAGTACACCACTGAAGCTTTCTTT
V: TRBV4-3; size: NA; D: NA; J: TRBJ1-5; length: 15; CDR3: CASSQESPSNQPQHF; DNA: TGCGCCAGCAGCCAAGAGTCTCCCAGCAATCAGCCCCAGCATTTT
V: TRBV15; size: many; D: NA; J: TRBJ1-3; length: 17; CDR3: CATSREMVSNSGNTIYF; DNA: TGTGCCACCAGCAGAGAAATGGTATCTAACTCTGGAAACACCATATATTTT
V: TRBV7-2; size: many; D: TRBD2; J: TRBJ2-3; length: 15; CDR3: CASSLVAGGGDTQYF; DNA: TGTGCCAGCAGCTTAGTTGCCGGGGGGGGAGATACGCAGTATTTT
V: TRBV29-1; size: many; D: TRBD1; J: TRBJ2-5; length: 14; CDR3: CSGRTGTALETQYF; DNA: TGCAGCGGGCGGACAGGGACCGCCCTGGAGACCCAGTACTTC
V: TRBV6-2/TRBV6-3; size: few; D: NA; J: TRBJ2-5; length: 20; CDR3: CASSYKSDTATYREQETQYF; DNA: TGTGCCAGCAGTTATAAGTCGGACACAGCTACGTACAGGGAACAAGAGACCCAGTACTTC
V: TRBV4-2; size: few; D: TRBD1; J: TRBJ1-1; length: 14; CDR3: CASSGQGLGTEAFF; DNA: TGTGCCAGCAGCGGACAGGGACTTGGCACTGAAGCTTTCTTT
V: TRBV28; size: NA; D: NA; J: TRBJ1-3; length: 13; CDR3: CASSLIVGNTIYF; DNA: TGTGCCAGCAGCCTTATCGTCGGAAACACCATATATTTT
V: TRBV7-2; size: NA; D: NA; J: TRBJ2-7; length: 15; CDR3: CASSARGTVTYEQYF; DNA: TGTGCCAGCAGCGCCCGCGGGACAGTGACCTACGAGCAGTACTTC
V: TRBV18; size: NA; D: NA; J: TRBJ1-1; length: 12; CDR3: CASSPARTEAFF; DNA: TGTGCCAGCTCACCTGCTCGGACTGAAGCTTTCTTT
V: TRBV21-1; size: few; D: NA; J: TRBJ1-5; length: 18; CDR3: CASSTPGTGASSNQPQHF; DNA: TGTGCCAGCAGCACCCCTGGGACAGGGGCGTCTAGCAATCAGCCCCAGCATTTT
V: TRBV9; size: many; D: NA; J: TRBJ2-7; length: 15; CDR3: CASSVGQTRVYEQYF; DNA: TGTGCCAGCAGCGTAGGCCAGACCAGGGTCTACGAGCAGTACTTC
V: TRBV4-3; size: few; D: TRBD2; J: TRBJ2-1; length: 17; CDR3: CASSQPLAGRLGNEQFF; DNA: TGCGCCAGCAGCCAACCCCTAGCGGGGCGCCTCGGGAATGAGCAGTTCTTC
V: TRBV20-1; size: few; D: NA; J: TRBJ2-3; length: 17; CDR3: CSARDRQTAASTDTQYF; DNA: TGCAGTGCTAGAGATAGGCAGACAGCCGCTAGCACAGATACGCAGTATTTT
V: TRBV20-1; size: NA; D: TRBD1; J: TRBJ1-5; length: 14; CDR3: CSANPQGAPQPQHF; DNA: TGCAGTGCTAATCCCCAGGGGGCGCCTCAGCCCCAGCATTTT
V: TRBV20-1; size: few; D: TRBD1; J: TRBJ2-7; length: 13; CDR3: CSAKGTGGYEQYF; DNA: TGCAGTGCTAAGGGGACAGGGGGCTACGAGCAGTACTTC
V: TRBV7-8; size: few; D: NA; J: TRBJ2-5; length: 15; CDR3: CASSLGGAGLETQYF; DNA: TGTGCCAGCAGCTTAGGCGGGGCGGGTTTGGAGACCCAGTACTTC
V: TRBV9; size: few; D: TRBD1; J: TRBJ1-5; length: 14; CDR3: CASSGGTVHQPQHF; DNA: TGTGCCAGCAGCGGAGGGACAGTCCATCAGCCCCAGCATTTT
V: TRBV20-1; size: many; D: TRBD2; J: TRBJ2-1; length: 15; CDR3: CSARILAGADNEQFF; DNA: TGCAGTGCTAGAATTCTAGCGGGGGCCGACAATGAGCAGTTCTTC
V: TRBV5-1; size: NA; D: NA; J: TRBJ1-6; length: 15; CDR3: CASPGIGDVNSPLHF; DNA: TGCGCCAGCCCGGGTATCGGAGATGTGAATTCACCCCTCCACTTT
V: TRBV5-5; size: many; D: TRBD2; J: TRBJ2-1; length: 15; CDR3: CASSPGGGAYNEQFF; DNA: TGTGCCAGCAGCCCCGGTGGGGGGGCCTACAATGAGCAGTTCTTC
V: TRBV7-6; size: few; D: NA; J: TRBJ1-1; length: 14; CDR3: CASSFRTENTEAFF; DNA: TGTGCCAGCAGCTTCCGGACAGAGAACACTGAAGCTTTCTTT
V: TRBV6-5; size: few; D: TRBD1; J: TRBJ1-2; length: 15; CDR3: CASSRWTGPNYGYTF; DNA: TGTGCCAGCAGCCGTTGGACAGGGCCTAACTATGGCTACACCTTC
V: TRBV2; size: few; D: NA; J: TRBJ1-4; length: 14; CDR3: CASSEWSTNEKLFF; DNA: TGTGCCAGCAGTGAATGGTCAACTAATGAAAAACTGTTTTTT
V: TRBV5-6; size: few; D: NA; J: TRBJ1-3; length: 14; CDR3: CASSLDFSGNTIYF; DNA: TGTGCCAGCAGCTTGGATTTCTCTGGAAACACCATATATTTT
V: TRBV6-6; size: few; D: TRBD1; J: TRBJ1-2; length: 15; CDR3: CASSYRAGGMNGYTF; DNA: TGTGCCAGCAGTTACAGGGCAGGGGGCATGAATGGCTACACCTTC